These T cell receptor beta chains were read from a single sample in a study of early T cells in non-severe SARS-CoV-2 infection. One entry per CDR3 protein, called by TCRdb with MiXCR from the 5' RACE reads. The table lists around 100,000 distinct CDR3 sequences, 10% to 15% of them singletons, with approximately 6% in the top ten. The sample was whole blood. These TCRs come from an adult who was a healthcare worker with PCR-confirmed SARS-CoV-2 infection or an uninfected control (not recorded which). Each CDR3 is given with its conserved first and last residue. The D gene is left open where the match is weak. Part of the rows lack a size; the others show once, few, many or a class for expanded clones.

cdr3_aa,cdr3_nt,d_call,v_call,j_call,clone_size
CASSFPGGGSYEQYF,TGTGCCAGCAGTTTCCCAGGCGGGGGGTCCTACGAGCAGTACTTC,TRBD2,TRBV28,TRBJ2-7,few
CASSEAGGKGAFF,TGTGCCAGCAGTGAAGCTGGTGGGAAGGGAGCTTTCTTT,NA,TRBV2,TRBJ1-1,NA
CASSLAAGYPEAFF,TGTGCCAGCAGCTTAGCGGCAGGGTATCCTGAAGCTTTCTTT,NA,TRBV7-2,TRBJ1-1,few
CASSQEGQGIGEQFF,TGCGCCAGCAGCCAAGAGGGACAGGGGATAGGTGAGCAGTTCTTC,TRBD1,TRBV4-1,TRBJ2-1,few
CSPTLASYNEQFF,TGCAGTCCCACACTAGCGTCCTACAATGAGCAGTTCTTC,TRBD2,TRBV20-1,TRBJ2-1,few
CSVANSGPYEQYF,TGCAGCGTTGCCAATAGCGGCCCCTACGAGCAGTACTTC,NA,TRBV29-1,TRBJ2-7,many
CASSLAAGTWAEAFF,TGTGCCAGCAGCTTGGCGGCAGGGACTTGGGCTGAAGCTTTCTTT,NA,TRBV5-6,TRBJ1-1,many
CSAIRNTDTQYF,TGCAGTGCTATACGAAACACAGATACGCAGTATTTT,NA,TRBV20-1,TRBJ2-3,few
CASSFEGQGTDTQYF,TGTGCCAGCAGCTTCGAAGGACAGGGTACAGATACGCAGTATTTT,TRBD1,TRBV7-9,TRBJ2-3,many
CARRLARVMAKNIQYF,TGCGCCAGAAGACTAGCGAGGGTTATGGCAAAAAACATTCAGTACTTC,TRBD2,TRBV5-1,TRBJ2-4,many
CASSFTGDYGYTF,TGTGCCAGCAGCTTCACAGGGGACTATGGCTACACCTTC,TRBD1,TRBV11-2,TRBJ1-2,many
CATSAQGHRSYEQYF,TGTGCCACCAGCGCTCAGGGTCATCGCTCCTACGAGCAGTACTTC,NA,TRBV15,TRBJ2-7,NA
CASSLGSGGAFQTQYF,TGTGCCAGCAGCTTAGGTTCAGGCGGCGCATTTCAGACCCAGTACTTC,NA,TRBV11-2,TRBJ2-5,few
CASSLGPQGASYNEQFF,TGTGCCAGCAGTTTAGGGCCCCAGGGGGCATCCTACAATGAGCAGTTCTTC,TRBD1,TRBV12-3/TRBV12-4,TRBJ2-1,many
CASSQDRRGLYF,TGTGCCAGCAGCCAAGATCGGAGGGGGCTCTACTTC,NA,TRBV3-1,TRBJ2-4,NA
CASSSPGQEIYEQYF,TGCGCCAGCAGCTCCCCGGGACAGGAAATTTACGAGCAGTACTTC,TRBD1,TRBV4-1,TRBJ2-7,many
CASSVAGSGLDSPLHF,TGTGCCAGCAGCGTAGCTGGGTCGGGATTGGATTCACCCCTCCACTTT,NA,TRBV9,TRBJ1-6,many
CASSLDPAGEVEFF,TGTGCCAGCAGCTTAGATCCAGCGGGGGAGGTTGAGTTCTTC,TRBD2,TRBV11-2,TRBJ2-1,many
CASSLAGRDYEQYF,TGTGCCAGCAGTTTAGCCGGACGGGACTACGAGCAGTACTTC,NA,TRBV12-3/TRBV12-4,TRBJ2-7,NA
CATSGSGTVNTGELFF,TGTGCCACCAGCGGTTCCGGGACAGTTAACACCGGGGAGCTGTTTTTT,TRBD1,TRBV15,TRBJ2-2,NA
CASSPRVPGDTEAFF,TGCGCCAGCAGCCCCCGGGTCCCGGGGGACACTGAAGCTTTCTTT,NA,TRBV5-1,TRBJ1-1,few
CASWLGDREVNTEAFF,TGTGCCAGCTGGTTGGGAGACAGGGAGGTGAACACTGAAGCTTTCTTT,TRBD1,TRBV6-5,TRBJ1-1,many
CASSFAPLRSFGETQYF,TGCGCCAGCAGCTTTGCTCCACTACGCTCGTTCGGGGAGACCCAGTACTTC,NA,TRBV5-1,TRBJ2-5,many
CASSQPGALLRNEQFF,TGTGCCAGCAGCCAGCCCGGGGCGTTATTGAGGAATGAGCAGTTCTTC,NA,TRBV5-4,TRBJ2-1,many
CASSFLVRGRPVYEETQYF,TGTGCCAGCAGCTTTCTCGTCCGGGGGCGCCCCGTGTATGAAGAGACCCAGTACTTC,NA,TRBV5-4,TRBJ2-5,few
CASRMGQGAETQYF,TGTGCCAGCCGCATGGGACAGGGGGCGGAGACCCAGTACTTC,TRBD1,TRBV28,TRBJ2-5,NA
CASRRISAAGELFF,TGTGCCAGCAGGCGTATTAGTGCGGCCGGGGAGCTGTTTTTT,NA,TRBV28,TRBJ2-2,many
CASSSPTGTKAFF,TGTGCCAGCAGTTCACCGACCGGGACGAAAGCTTTCTTT,NA,TRBV6-5,TRBJ1-1,few
CASSLDRNEQFF,TGTGCCAGCAGCTTAGATCGAAATGAGCAGTTCTTC,NA,TRBV11-3,TRBJ2-1,many
CASRGLAENRLQYF,TGTGCCAGCAGGGGACTAGCGGAGAATAGGTTGCAGTACTTC,TRBD2,TRBV6-5,TRBJ2-7,many
CASSPFTAGELFF,TGTGCCAGCAGCCCCTTTACCGCCGGGGAGCTGTTTTTT,NA,TRBV11-2,TRBJ2-2,many